Shown below are 16 T cell receptor beta chains from a single sample sequenced in a study of blood T cell repertoires in COVID-19. Assay used: immunoSEQ multiplex PCR; TCRdb lists only in-frame clones, some missing. The repertoire holds 140,000 or so clones, with around three quarters as singletons. Sequencing was carried out using peripheral blood. Source of these receptors: a man between 60 and 70 years old with acute or convalescent COVID-19.

Only a few counts were recorded for this clone. The chain has TRBV18 and TRBJ2-3; a possible D gene is TRBD1 (7 bases). CDR3 size: 17 residues. Germline CDR1 reads KGHSH; CDR2 reads LQKENI. Trimming stripped 4 bases from V and 4 bases from J, with 21 bases between. The CDR3 nucleotides are TGTGCCAGCTCACAGGGCCCTCAGGGGGGCGGATCAGATACGCAGTATTTT. Encoded protein: CASSQGPQGGGSDTQYF.

Points on this clone: Other DNA sequences in this specimen translate into the identical CDR3. The chain couples TRBV3-1 (or the pseudogene TRBV3-2) to TRBJ2-7; perhaps TRBD2 as D (5 bases). CDR1 LGHDT and CDR2 YNNKEL come from the germline V gene (reference sequence). Trimming left V 4 bases short and J 0 bases short, with 7 bases between. This CDR3 comprises 13 residues. This CDR3 reads CASSPGDSYEQYF. The CDR3 DNA reads TGTGCCAGCAGCCCCGGGGACTCCTACGAGCAGTACTTC.

This clone was recorded a few times. The chain employs TRBV5-1 and TRBJ2-2; D is perhaps TRBD2 (6 bases). The CDR3 has 15 residues. The ends were cut back, 1 base at V and 4 bases at J, with 11 bases in the middle. Germline lookup yields CDR1 SGHRS and CDR2 YFSETQ. Here the CDR3 reads CASSLTPGATGELFF. As DNA, the CDR3 is TGCGCCAGCAGCTTGACCCCGGGAGCCACCGGGGAGCTGTTTTTT. The full variable domain, its missing parts supplied by reference TRBV5-1 and TRBJ2-2, is KAGVTQTPRYLIKTRGQQVTLSCSPISGHRSVSWYQQTPGQGLQFLFEYFSETQRNKGNFPGRFSGRQFSNSRSEMNVSTLELGDSALYLCASSLTPGATGELFFGEGSRLTVL.

The chain recombines TRBV18 with TRBJ1-2; D is unresolved. The CDR3 loop spans 12 amino acids. Trimming took off 3 bases at V and 4 bases at J, with 6 bases between the two ends. In germline, CDR1 is KGHSH, CDR2 LQKENI. In DNA form, the CDR3 reads TGTGCCAGCTCACCCGGGATCTATGGCTACACCTTC. Protein product: CASSPGIYGYTF.

The chain couples TRBV5-1 to TRBJ2-3, with 8 positions matching TRBD1. CDR3 length: 15 residues. CDR1 SGHRS and CDR2 YFSETQ come from the germline V gene. After removal of 0 bases from V and 4 bases from J, the junction contained 4 bases not matched to a gene. The CDR3 nucleotides are TGCGCCAGCAGCTTGGCTCCAGGGGGCCCAGATACGCAGTATTTT. Translated, it gives CASSLAPGGPDTQYF.

The V call is TRBV2, the J call TRBJ2-2, with 7 bases that match TRBD2. CDR1 and CDR2 from the germline V gene are SNHLY and FYNNEI. The CDR3 runs to 15 residues. V trimming: 5 bases; J trimming: 5 bases; junction bases outside the gene matches: 8. This chain's CDR3 is CASSPVSGGTGELFF. The CDR3 nucleotides are TGTGCCAGCAGTCCTGTGTCCGGGGGGACCGGGGAGCTGTTTTTT.

The chain is built from TRBV28 and TRBJ2-5; D is ambiguous. Trimming left V 8 bases short and J 2 bases short, with 9 bases between. This CDR3 is built from 12 residues. Germline CDR1 is MDHEN and CDR2 is SYDVKM. The CDR3 sequence: CASGTVQETQYF. CDR3 DNA: TGTGCCAGCGGTACAGTACAAGAGACCCAGTACTTC.

V gene TRBV27 combines with J gene TRBJ2-3, with TRBD2 identical over 9 bases. Germline trimming cut 7 bases from V and 5 bases from J; bases unmatched to any gene: 13. The CDR3 sequence is 16 residues long. Germline CDR1 and CDR2: MNHEY and SMNVEV (reference sequence). CDR3 sequence: CASKGLAGGRGDTQYF. CDR3 sequence (DNA): TGTGCCAGCAAGGGCCTGGCGGGAGGGCGGGGAGATACGCAGTATTTT.

The chain has TRBV5-1 and TRBJ1-2; 10 nucleotides line up with TRBD1. J was trimmed by 6 bases and V by 4 bases; bases with no gene match: 6. In germline, CDR1 is SGHRS, CDR2 YFSETQ. CDR3 size: 14 residues. The CDR3 is CASSPRQGADGYTF. The CDR3 DNA follows: TGCGCCAGCAGCCCTAGACAGGGGGCTGATGGCTACACCTTC.

V usage is TRBV7-6 and J usage is TRBJ2-1; TRBD2 matches at 11 bases. The length of the CDR3 is 15 residues. V dropped 1 base and J dropped 7; count of bases not matched to a gene: 3. CDR1 and CDR2 (germline): SGHVS, FNYEAQ. CDR3 nucleotide sequence: TGTGCCAGCAGCTTAGGACTAGCGGGATGGAATGAGCAGTTCTTC. It yields the protein CASSLGLAGWNEQFF.

V gene TRBV3-1 (or the pseudogene TRBV3-2) combines with J gene TRBJ2-1; 7 positions agree with TRBD2. Germline loops: CDR1 LGHDT, CDR2 YNNKEL (reference sequence). V lost 0 bases to trimming and J lost 4 bases; unmatched junction nucleotides: 3. The CDR3 length is 15 residues. CDR3 protein: CASSQEGRAYNEQFF. CDR3 DNA: TGTGCCAGCAGCCAAGAAGGGAGGGCTTACAATGAGCAGTTCTTC.

V is TRBV24-1 and J is TRBJ2-5, with TRBD1 as a possible D gene (6 bases). Germline CDR1 reads KGHDR; CDR2 reads SFDVKD. V dropped 1 base and J dropped 4 bases, with 9 bases sitting between them. This CDR3 region has 14 residues. The CDR3 here is CATSDLYRAETQYF. The CDR3 nucleotides read TGTGCCACCAGTGATTTATACAGGGCAGAGACCCAGTACTTC.

This chain links TRBV21-1 with TRBJ1-6; the table's D call, TRBD1, has no DNA check behind it. TRBV21-1 is labeled a pseudogene. The CDR3 runs to 15 residues. Here the CDR3 reads CASSKNDRWESPLHF. DNA of the CDR3: TGTGCCAGCAGCAAAAACGACAGATGGGAATCACCCCTCCACTTT.

This clone was counted only a few times. V is TRBV19 and J is TRBJ2-7; a possible D gene is TRBD2 (6 bases). Trimming took 5 bases from V and 8 from J, leaving 19 bases between them. CDR1 is LNHDA and CDR2 is SQIVND in the germline V gene (reference sequence). The CDR3 loop spans 14 amino acids. CDR3 amino acids: CASSDPGLGRQQYF. The CDR3 DNA reads as TGTGCCAGTAGTGATCCGGGACTGGGTCGTCAGCAGTACTTC.

The CDR3 DNA reads as TGTGCCAGCAGCGTAGGCTCTAGCGGGAGTCCTGGGGCCAACGTCCTGACTTTC. Translated: CASSVGSSGSPGANVLTF. The gene calls are TRBV9 and TRBJ2-6, with 10 bases that match TRBD2. V trimming: 0 bases; J trimming: 2 bases; junction bases outside the gene matches: 5. Germline CDR1 is SGDLS and CDR2 is YYNGEE. This CDR3 has 18 residues.

This clone was observed a single time. V and J are TRBV19 and TRBJ1-2, with 7 bases lining up with TRBD1. Per germline, CDR1 LNHDA and CDR2 SQIVND (reference sequence). The length of the CDR3 is 13 residues. V trimming: 8 bases; J trimming: 2 bases; junction bases outside the gene matches: 5. The CDR3 region is CASRQGPNYGYTF. Here the CDR3 DNA reads TGTGCCAGTCGACAGGGCCCCAACTATGGCTACACCTTC.